The 2 T cell receptor beta chains in this list originate from one sample, sequenced in a study of cytomegalovirus exposure and HLA in healthy donors. TCRdb keeps only in-frame clones here, not all; method: immunoSEQ multiplex PCR. The table shows fewer than 130,000 clones, with approximately 89% occurring only once. The sequencing sample was made of PBMCs. All receptors derive from a woman aged 18-29 years in good health and CMV-seronegative.

The chain couples TRBV30 to TRBJ1-2; maybe TRBD1 (6 bases). This CDR3 region has 17 residues. Per germline, CDR1 GTSNPN and CDR2 SVGIG (reference sequence). V lost 3 bases and J lost 6, with 26 bases in between. CDR3 loop: CAWSAARAGGAFDGYTF. CDR3 nucleotide sequence: TGTGCCTGGAGCGCTGCCCGGGCGGGGGGCGCATTCGATGGCTACACCTTC.

The CDR3 DNA sequence: TGTGCCAGCAGCTTATCCCCCCAGGGGGCCTGGGAGCAGTACTTC. Protein: CASSLSPQGAWEQYF. The rearrangement links TRBV7-6 to TRBJ2-7; 8 nucleotides align to TRBD1. In germline, CDR1 is SGHVS, CDR2 FNYEAQ. CDR3 length: 15 amino acids. After removal of 2 bases from V and 7 bases from J, the junction contained 10 bases not matched to a gene.